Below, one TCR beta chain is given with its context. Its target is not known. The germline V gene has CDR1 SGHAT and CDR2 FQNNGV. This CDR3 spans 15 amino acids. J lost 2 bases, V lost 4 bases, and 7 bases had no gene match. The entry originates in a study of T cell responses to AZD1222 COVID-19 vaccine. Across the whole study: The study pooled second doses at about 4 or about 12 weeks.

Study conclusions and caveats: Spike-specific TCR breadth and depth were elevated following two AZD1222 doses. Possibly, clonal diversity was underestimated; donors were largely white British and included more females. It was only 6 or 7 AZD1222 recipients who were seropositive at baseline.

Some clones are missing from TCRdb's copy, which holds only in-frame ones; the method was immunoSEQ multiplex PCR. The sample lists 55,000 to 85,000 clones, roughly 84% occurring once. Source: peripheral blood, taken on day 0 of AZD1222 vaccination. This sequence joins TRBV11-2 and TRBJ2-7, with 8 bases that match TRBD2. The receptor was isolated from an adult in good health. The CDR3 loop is CASSSGLAAAYEQYF. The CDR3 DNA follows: TGTGCCAGCAGCTCCGGACTAGCTGCGGCCTACGAGCAGTACTTC.